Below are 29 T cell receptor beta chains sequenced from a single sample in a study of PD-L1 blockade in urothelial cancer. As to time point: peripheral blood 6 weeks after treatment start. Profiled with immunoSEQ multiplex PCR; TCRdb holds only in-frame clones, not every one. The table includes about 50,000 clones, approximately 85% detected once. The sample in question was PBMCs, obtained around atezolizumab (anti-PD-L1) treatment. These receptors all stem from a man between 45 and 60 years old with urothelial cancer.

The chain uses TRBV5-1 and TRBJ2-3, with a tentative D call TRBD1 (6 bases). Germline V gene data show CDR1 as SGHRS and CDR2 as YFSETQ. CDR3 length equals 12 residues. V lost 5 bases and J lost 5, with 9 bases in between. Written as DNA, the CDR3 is TGCGCCAGCAGACAGGGAATAGATACGCAGTATTTT. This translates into CASRQGIDTQYF.

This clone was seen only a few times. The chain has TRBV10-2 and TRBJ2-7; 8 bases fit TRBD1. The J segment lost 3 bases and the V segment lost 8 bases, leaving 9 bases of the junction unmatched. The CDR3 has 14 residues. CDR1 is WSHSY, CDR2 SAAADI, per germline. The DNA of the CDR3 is TGCGCCAGCTACGGGACAGGAGGTGGCTACGAGCAGTACTTC. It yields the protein CASYGTGGGYEQYF.

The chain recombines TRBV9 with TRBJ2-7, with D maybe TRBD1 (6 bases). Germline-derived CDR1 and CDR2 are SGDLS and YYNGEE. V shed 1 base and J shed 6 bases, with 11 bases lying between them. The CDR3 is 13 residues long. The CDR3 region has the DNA TGTGCCAGCAGCGTAATTGGGGGCGGCGAGCAGTACTTC. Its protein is CASSVIGGGEQYF. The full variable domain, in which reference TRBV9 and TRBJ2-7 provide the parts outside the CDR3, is DSGVTQTPKHLITATGQRVTLRCSPRSGDLSVYWYQQSLDQGLQFLIQYYNGEERAKGNILERFSAQQFPDLHSELNLSSLELGDSALYFCASSVIGGGEQYFGPGTRLTVT.

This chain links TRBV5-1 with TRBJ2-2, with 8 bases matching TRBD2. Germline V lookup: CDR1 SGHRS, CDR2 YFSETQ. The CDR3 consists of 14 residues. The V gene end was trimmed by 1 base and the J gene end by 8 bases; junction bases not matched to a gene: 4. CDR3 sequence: CASSLSSGGGELFF. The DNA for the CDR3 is TGCGCCAGCAGCTTGAGCAGCGGGGGAGGGGAGCTGTTTTTT. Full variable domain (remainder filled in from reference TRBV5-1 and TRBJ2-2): KAGVTQTPRYLIKTRGQQVTLSCSPISGHRSVSWYQQTPGQGLQFLFEYFSETQRNKGNFPGRFSGRQFSNSRSEMNVSTLELGDSALYLCASSLSSGGGELFFGEGSRLTVL.

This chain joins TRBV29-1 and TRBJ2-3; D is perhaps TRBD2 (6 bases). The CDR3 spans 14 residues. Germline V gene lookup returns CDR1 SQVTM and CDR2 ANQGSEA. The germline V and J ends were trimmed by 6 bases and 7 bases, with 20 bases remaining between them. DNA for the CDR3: TGCAGCGTGGGGGGAGGCTACCCATCAAATACGCAGTATTTT. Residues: CSVGGGYPSNTQYF.

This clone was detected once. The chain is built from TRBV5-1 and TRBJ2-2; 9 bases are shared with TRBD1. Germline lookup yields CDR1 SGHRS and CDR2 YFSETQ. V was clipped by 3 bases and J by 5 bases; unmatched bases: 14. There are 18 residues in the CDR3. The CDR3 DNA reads TGCGCCAGCAGCTCGAGGACAGGGGTTATACGGGGGACCGGGGAGCTGTTTTTT. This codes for CASSSRTGVIRGTGELFF.

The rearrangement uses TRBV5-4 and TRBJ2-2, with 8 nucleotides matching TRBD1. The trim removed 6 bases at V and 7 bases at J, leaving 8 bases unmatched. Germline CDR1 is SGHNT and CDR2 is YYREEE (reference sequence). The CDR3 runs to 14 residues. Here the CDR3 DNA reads TGTGCCAGCAACTTACAGGGGGTCAGCGGGGAGCTGTTTTTT. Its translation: CASNLQGVSGELFF.

The CDR3 nucleotides are TGTGCCAGCAGCGCCCCCGCCCTAGCGGGCCAAGAGACCCAGTACTTC. It encodes CASSAPALAGQETQYF. The chain carries TRBV9 and TRBJ2-5, with TRBD2 matching over 8 bases. CDR1 and CDR2 from the germline V gene are SGDLS and YYNGEE. With 3 bases clipped from V and 1 base from J, the junction kept 8 bases outside the gene matches. CDR3 length: 16 amino acids.

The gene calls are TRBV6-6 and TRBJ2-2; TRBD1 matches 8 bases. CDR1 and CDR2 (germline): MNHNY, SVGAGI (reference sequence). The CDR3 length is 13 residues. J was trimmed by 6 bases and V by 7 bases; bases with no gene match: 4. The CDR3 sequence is CASIRQGPGELFF. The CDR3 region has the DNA TGTGCCAGCATTCGACAGGGGCCCGGGGAGCTGTTTTTT.

This chain's CDR3 is CASSRLAGGYNEQFF. DNA for the CDR3: TGTGCCAGCAGCAGGCTAGCGGGAGGCTACAATGAGCAGTTCTTC. The chain is built from TRBV7-2 and TRBJ2-1; 11 bases line up with TRBD2. Germline values: CDR1 SGHTA, CDR2 FQGNSA. The junction had 3 bases not matched to a gene; V was cut back by 5 bases and J by 3 bases. The CDR3 spans 15 residues.

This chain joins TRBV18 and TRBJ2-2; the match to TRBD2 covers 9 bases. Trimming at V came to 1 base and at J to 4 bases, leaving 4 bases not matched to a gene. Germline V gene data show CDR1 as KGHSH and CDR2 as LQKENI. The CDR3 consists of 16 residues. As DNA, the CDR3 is TGTGCCAGCTCACCACTAGCGGGAGTGTCCACCGGGGAGCTGTTTTTT. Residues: CASSPLAGVSTGELFF.

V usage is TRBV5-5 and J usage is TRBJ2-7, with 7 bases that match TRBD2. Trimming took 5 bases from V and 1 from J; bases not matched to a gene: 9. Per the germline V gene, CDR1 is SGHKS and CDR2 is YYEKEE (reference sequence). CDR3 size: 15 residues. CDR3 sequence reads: CASSLSGTISYEQYF. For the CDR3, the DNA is TGTGCCAGCAGTCTTTCGGGGACTATATCCTACGAGCAGTACTTC.

The CDR3 sequence: CAWVRGTSGSSYNEQFF. The CDR3 DNA sequence: TGTGCCTGGGTTCGTGGGACTAGCGGGAGTTCCTACAATGAGCAGTTCTTC. The rearrangement joins TRBV30 to TRBJ2-1; 14 bases fit TRBD2. From germline, CDR1 is GTSNPN and CDR2 SVGIG (reference sequence). J gave up 1 base and V 5 bases, and 7 bases lay outside the gene matches. The CDR3 totals 17 residues.

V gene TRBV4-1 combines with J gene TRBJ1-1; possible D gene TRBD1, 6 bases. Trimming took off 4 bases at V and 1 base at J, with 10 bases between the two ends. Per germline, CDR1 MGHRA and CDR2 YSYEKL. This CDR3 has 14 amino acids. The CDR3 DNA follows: TGCGCCAGCAGCCCAGACAGGCGGAACACTGAAGCTTTCTTT. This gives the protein CASSPDRRNTEAFF.

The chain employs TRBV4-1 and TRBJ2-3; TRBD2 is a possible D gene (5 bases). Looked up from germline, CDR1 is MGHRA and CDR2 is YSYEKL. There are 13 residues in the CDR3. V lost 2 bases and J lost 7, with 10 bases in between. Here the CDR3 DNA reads TGCGCCAGCAGCCAAATCGGGGTATATACGCAGTATTTT. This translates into CASSQIGVYTQYF.

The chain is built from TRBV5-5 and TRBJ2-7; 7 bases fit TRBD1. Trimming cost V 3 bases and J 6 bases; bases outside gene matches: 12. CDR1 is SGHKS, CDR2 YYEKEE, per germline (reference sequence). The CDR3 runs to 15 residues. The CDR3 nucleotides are TGTGCCAGCAGCTCCGGACAGGTGTCGGGTGGCGAGCAGTACTTC. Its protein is CASSSGQVSGGEQYF.

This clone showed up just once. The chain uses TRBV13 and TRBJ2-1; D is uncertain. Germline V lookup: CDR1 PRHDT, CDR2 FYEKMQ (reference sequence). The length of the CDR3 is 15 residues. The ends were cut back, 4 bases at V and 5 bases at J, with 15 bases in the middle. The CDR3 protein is CASSSDLIDNNEQFF. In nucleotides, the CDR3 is TGTGCCAGCAGCTCCGACCTGATCGACAACAATGAGCAGTTCTTC.

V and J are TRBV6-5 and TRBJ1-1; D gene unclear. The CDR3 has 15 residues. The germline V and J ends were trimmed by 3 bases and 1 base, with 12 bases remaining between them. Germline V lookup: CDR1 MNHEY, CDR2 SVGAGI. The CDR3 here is CASSYRGGPNTEAFF. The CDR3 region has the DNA TGTGCCAGCAGTTATCGGGGAGGCCCGAACACTGAAGCTTTCTTT.

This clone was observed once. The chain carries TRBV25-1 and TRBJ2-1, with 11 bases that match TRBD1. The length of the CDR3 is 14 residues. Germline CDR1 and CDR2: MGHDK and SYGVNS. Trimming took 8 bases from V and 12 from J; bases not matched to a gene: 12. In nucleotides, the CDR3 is TGTGCCAGCTGCGGGGGACAGGGGGTACAGGGGCAGTTCTTC. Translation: CASCGGQGVQGQFF.

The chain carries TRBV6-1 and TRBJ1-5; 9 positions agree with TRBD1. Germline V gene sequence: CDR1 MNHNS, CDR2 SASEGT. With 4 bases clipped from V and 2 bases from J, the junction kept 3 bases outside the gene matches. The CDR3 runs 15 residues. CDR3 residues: CASSGRDRGNQPQHF. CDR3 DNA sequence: TGTGCCAGCAGTGGCCGGGACAGGGGCAATCAGCCCCAGCATTTT.

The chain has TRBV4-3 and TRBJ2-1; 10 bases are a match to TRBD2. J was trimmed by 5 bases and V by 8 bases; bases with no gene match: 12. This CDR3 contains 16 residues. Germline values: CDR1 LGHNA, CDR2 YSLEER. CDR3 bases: TGCGCCAGCCCGACCCGTCCTAGCGGGAGAAACAATGAGCAGTTCTTC. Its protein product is CASPTRPSGRNNEQFF.

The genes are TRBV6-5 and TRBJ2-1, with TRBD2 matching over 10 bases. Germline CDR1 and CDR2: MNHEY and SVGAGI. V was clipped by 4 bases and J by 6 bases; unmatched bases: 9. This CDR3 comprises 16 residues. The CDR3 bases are TGTGCCAGCAGTTCGAAACTAGCGGGGAGGGGCAATGAGCAGTTCTTC. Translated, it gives CASSSKLAGRGNEQFF.

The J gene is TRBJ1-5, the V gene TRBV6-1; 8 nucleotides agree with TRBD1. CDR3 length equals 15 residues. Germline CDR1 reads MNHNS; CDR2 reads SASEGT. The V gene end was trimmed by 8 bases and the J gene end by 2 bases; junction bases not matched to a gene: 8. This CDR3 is CASSDRGARNQPQHF. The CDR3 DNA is TGTGCCAGCTCTGACAGGGGCGCCCGCAATCAGCCCCAGCATTTT.

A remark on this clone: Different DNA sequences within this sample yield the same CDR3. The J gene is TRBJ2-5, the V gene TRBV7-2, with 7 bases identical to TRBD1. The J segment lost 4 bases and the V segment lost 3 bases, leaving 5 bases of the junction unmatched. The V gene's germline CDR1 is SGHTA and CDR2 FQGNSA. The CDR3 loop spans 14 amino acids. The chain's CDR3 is CASSFGAGGETQYF. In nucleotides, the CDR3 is TGTGCCAGCAGCTTCGGGGCAGGGGGAGAGACCCAGTACTTC.

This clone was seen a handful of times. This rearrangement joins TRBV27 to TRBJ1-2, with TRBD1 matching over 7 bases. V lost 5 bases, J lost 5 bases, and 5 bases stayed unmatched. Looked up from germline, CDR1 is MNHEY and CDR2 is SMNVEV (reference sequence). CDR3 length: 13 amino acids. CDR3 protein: CASSTWDSYGYTF. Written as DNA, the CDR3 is TGTGCCAGCAGTACCTGGGACAGTTATGGCTACACCTTC.

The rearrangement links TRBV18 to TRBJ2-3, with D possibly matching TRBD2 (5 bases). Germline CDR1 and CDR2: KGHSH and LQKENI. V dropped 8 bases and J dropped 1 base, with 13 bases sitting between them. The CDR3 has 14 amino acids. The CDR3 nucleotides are TGTGCCAGCGGGAGTAGCGTAGGCACAGATACGCAGTATTTT. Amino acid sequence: CASGSSVGTDTQYF.

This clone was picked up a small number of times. The CDR3 region has the DNA TGTGCCAGTGAGCAGGGGGACTATGGCTACACCTTC. This translates into CASEQGDYGYTF. This chain uses TRBV6-6 with TRBJ1-2, with 7 nucleotides matching TRBD1. The trim removed 9 bases at V and 3 bases at J, leaving 4 bases unmatched. The CDR3 totals 12 residues. The germline CDR1 and CDR2 sequences are MNHNY and SVGAGI (reference sequence).

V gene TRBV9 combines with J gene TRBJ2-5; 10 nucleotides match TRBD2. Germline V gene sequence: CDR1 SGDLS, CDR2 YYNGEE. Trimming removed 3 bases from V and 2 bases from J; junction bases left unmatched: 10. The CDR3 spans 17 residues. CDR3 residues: CASSAGLAGGGQETQYF. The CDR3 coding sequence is TGTGCCAGCAGCGCCGGATTAGCGGGAGGAGGACAAGAGACCCAGTACTTC.

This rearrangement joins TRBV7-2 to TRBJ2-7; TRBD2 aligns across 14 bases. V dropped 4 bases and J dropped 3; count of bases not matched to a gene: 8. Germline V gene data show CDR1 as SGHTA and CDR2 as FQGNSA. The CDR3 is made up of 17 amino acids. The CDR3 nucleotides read TGTGCCAGCAGCTCCCGGACTAGCGGGGGGACATTCTACGAGCAGTACTTC. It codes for CASSSRTSGGTFYEQYF.